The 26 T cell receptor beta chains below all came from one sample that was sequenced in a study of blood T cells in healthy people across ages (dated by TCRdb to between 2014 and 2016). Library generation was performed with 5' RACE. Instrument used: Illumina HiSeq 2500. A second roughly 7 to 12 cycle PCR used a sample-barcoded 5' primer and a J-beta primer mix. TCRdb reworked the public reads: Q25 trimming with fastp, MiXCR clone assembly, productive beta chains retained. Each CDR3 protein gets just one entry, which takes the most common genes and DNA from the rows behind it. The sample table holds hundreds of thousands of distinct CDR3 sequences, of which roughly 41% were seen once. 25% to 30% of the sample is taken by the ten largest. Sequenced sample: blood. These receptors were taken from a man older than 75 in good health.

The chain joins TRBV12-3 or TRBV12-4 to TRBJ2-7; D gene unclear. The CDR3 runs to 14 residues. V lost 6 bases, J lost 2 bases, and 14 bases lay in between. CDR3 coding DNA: TGTGCCAGCAGCAGGACGACTCCCGCCTACGAGCAGTACTTC. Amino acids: CASSRTTPAYEQYF.

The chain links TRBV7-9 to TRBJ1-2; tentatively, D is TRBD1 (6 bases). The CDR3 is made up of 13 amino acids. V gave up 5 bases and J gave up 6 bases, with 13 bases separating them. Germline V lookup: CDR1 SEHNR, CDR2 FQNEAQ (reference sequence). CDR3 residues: CASSAGALDGYTF. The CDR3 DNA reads TGTGCCAGCAGCGCAGGGGCTTTGGATGGCTACACCTTC.

CDR3 protein: CATSDEQGGNQPQHF. In nucleotides, the CDR3 is TGTGCCACCAGTGATGAACAGGGGGGCAATCAGCCCCAGCATTTT. The chain uses TRBV24-1 and TRBJ1-5; 8 positions agree with TRBD1. V gave up 3 bases and J gave up 2 bases; unmatched junction bases: 2. Germline assignment: CDR1 KGHDR and CDR2 SFDVKD. The CDR3 length is 15 residues.

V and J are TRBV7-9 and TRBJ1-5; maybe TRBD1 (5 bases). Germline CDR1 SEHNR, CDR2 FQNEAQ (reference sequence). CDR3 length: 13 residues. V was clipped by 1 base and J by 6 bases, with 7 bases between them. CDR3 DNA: TGTGCCAGCAGCTTAGAGGGACCTCAGCCCCAGCATTTT. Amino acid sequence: CASSLEGPQPQHF.

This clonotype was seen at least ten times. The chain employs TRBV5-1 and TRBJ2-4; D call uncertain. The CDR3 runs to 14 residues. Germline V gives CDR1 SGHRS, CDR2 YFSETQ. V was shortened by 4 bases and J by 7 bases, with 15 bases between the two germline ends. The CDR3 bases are TGCGCCAGCAGCCCTGAGTCGGGCGGCAACATTCAGTACTTC. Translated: CASSPESGGNIQYF.

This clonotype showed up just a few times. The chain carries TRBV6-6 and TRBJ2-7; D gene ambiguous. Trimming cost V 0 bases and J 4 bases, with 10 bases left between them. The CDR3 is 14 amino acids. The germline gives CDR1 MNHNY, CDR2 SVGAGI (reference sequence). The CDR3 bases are TGTGCCAGCAGTTACTCGAAAGGACCTTACGAGCAGTACTTC. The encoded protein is CASSYSKGPYEQYF.

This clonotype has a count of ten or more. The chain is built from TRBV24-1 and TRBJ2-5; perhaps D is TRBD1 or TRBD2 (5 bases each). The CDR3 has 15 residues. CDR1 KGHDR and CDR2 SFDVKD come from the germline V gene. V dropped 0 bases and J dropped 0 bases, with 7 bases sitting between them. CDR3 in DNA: TGTGCCACCAGTGATTTGATGGGGGACCAAGAGACCCAGTACTTC. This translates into CATSDLMGDQETQYF.

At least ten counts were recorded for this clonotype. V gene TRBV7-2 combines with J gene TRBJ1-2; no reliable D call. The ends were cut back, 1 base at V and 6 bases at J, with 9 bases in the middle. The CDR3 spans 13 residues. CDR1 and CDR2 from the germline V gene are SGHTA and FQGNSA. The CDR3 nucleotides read TGTGCCAGCAGCTTAGACCAGGTCCATGGCTACACCTTC. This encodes CASSLDQVHGYTF.

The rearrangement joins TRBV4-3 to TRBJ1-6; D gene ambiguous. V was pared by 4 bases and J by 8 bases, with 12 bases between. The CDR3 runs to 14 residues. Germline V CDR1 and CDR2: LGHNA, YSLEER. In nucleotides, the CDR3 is TGCGCCAGCAGCCGAGACCCACGGGATTCACCCCTCCACTTT. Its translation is CASSRDPRDSPLHF.

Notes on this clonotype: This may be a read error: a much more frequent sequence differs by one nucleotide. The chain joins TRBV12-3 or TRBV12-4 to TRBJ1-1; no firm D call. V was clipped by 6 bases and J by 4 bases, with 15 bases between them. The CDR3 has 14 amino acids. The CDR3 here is CASRRAEDSTEAFF. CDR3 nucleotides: TGTGCCAGCAGGCGGGCGGAGGATAGCACTGAAGCTTTCTTT.

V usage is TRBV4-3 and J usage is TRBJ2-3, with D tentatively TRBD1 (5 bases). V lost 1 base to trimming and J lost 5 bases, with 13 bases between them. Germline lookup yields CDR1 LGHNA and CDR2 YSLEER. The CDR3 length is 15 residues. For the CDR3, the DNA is TGCGCCAGCAGCCAAGGGACAATTTTCGGAGATACGCAGTATTTT. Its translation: CASSQGTIFGDTQYF.

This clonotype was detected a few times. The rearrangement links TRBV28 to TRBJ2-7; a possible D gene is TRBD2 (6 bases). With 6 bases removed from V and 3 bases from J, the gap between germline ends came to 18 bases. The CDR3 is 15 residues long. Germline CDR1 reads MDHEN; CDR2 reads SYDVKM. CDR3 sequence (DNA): TGTGCCAGCAGGCCTACCGGGACTGGAGTCTACGAGCAGTACTTC. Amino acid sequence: CASRPTGTGVYEQYF.

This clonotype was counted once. The CDR3 DNA sequence: TGTGCCAGCAGCCAGCCGGGACAGGGGTTCTACGAGCAGTACTTC. This encodes CASSQPGQGFYEQYF. The J gene is TRBJ2-5, the V gene TRBV7-6, with 10 nucleotides matching TRBD1. The tail of the sequence fits TRBJ2-7 better, so the J call may be wrong. Looked up from germline, CDR1 is SGHVS and CDR2 is FNYEAQ. The CDR3 is made up of 15 amino acids.

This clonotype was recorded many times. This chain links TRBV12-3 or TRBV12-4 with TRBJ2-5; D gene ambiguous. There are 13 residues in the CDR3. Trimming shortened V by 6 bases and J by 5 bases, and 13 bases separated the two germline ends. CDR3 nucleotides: TGTGCCAGCAGCCCCCAGCCCAGGGAGACCCAGTACTTC. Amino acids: CASSPQPRETQYF.

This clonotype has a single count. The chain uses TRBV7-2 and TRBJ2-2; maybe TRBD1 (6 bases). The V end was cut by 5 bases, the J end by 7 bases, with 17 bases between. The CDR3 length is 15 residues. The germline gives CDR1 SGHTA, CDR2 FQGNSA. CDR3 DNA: TGTGCCAGCAGCCCCTTCCCCAGGGGTAGCGGGGAGCTGTTTTTT. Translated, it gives CASSPFPRGSGELFF.

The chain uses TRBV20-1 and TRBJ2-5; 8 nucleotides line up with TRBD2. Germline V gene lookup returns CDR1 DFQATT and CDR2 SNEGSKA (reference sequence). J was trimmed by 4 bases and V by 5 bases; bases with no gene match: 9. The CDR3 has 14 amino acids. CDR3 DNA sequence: TGCAGTGCTCTCCATAAGCGGGAGAGAGAGACCCAGTACTTC. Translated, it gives CSALHKRERETQYF.

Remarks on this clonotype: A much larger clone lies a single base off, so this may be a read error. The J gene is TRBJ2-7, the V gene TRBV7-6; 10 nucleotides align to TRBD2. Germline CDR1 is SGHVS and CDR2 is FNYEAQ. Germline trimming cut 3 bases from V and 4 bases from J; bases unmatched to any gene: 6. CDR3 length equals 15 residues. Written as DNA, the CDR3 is TGTGCCAGCAGCTTTGCTAGCGGGAGTGTATACGAGCAGTACTTC. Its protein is CASSFASGSVYEQYF.

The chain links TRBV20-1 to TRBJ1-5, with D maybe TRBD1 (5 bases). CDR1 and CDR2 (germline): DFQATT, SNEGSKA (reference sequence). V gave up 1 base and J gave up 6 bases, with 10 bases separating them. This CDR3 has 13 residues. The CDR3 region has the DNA TGCAGTGCTAGAGGAAAAGGGACTCAGCCCCAGCATTTT. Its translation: CSARGKGTQPQHF.

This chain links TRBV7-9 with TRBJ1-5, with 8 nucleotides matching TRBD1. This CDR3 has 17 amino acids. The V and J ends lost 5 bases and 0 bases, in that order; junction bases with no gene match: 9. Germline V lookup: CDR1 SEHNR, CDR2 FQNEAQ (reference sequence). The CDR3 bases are TGTGCCAGCAGCACCGGGACAGGTGTTAATAGCAATCAGCCCCAGCATTTT. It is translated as CASSTGTGVNSNQPQHF.

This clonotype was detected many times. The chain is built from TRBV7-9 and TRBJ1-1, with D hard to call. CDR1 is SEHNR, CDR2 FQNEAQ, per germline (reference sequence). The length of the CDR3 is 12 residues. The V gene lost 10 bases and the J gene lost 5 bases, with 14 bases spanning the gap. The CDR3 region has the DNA TGTGCCACTGCCCTGGTAGGAACTGAAGCTTTCTTT. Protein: CATALVGTEAFF.

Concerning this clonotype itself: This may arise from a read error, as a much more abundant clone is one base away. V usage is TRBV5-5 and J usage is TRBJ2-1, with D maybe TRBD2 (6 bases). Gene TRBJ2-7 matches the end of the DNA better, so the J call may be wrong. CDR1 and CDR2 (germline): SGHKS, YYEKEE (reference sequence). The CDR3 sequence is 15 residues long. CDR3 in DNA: TGTGCCAGCAGCTTGGTTAGCGGCAACGACAATGAGCAGTACTTC. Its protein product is CASSLVSGNDNEQYF.

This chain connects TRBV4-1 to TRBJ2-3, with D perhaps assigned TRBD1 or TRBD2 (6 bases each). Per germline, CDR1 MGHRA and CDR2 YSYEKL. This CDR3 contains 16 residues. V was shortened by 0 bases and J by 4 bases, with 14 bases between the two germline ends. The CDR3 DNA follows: TGCGCCAGCAGCCAAGAAGGGGGGCCTTCCTCAGATACGCAGTATTTT. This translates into CASSQEGGPSSDTQYF.

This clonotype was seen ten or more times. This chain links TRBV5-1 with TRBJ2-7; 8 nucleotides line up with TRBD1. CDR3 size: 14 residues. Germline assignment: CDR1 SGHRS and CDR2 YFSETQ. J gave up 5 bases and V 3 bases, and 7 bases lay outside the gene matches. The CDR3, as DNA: TGCGCCAGCAGCTCGGGGACAGGAGGGAACGAGCAGTACTTC. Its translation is CASSSGTGGNEQYF. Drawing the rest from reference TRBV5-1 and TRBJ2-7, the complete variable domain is KAGVTQTPRYLIKTRGQQVTLSCSPISGHRSVSWYQQTPGQGLQFLFEYFSETQRNKGNFPGRFSGRQFSNSRSEMNVSTLELGDSALYLCASSSGTGGNEQYFGPGTRLTVT.

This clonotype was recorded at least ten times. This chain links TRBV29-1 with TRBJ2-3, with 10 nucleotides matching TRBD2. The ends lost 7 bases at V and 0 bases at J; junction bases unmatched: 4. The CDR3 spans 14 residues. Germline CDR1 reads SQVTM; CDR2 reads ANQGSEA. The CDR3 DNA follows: TGCAGCGGATGGACTAGCGGTAGCACAGATACGCAGTATTTT. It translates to CSGWTSGSTDTQYF.

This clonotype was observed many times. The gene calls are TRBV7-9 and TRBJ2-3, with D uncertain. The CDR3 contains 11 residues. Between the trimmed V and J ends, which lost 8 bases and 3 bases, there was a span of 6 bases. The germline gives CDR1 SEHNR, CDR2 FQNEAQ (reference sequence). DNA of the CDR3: TGTGCCAGCCGAATTACAGATACGCAGTATTTT. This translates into CASRITDTQYF.

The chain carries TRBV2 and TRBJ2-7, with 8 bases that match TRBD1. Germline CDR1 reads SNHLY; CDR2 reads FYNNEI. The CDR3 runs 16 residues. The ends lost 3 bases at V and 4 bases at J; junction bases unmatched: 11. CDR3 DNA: TGTGCCAGCAGTGATGCCCCCCGGACAGGGAAGTACGAGCAGTACTTC. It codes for CASSDAPRTGKYEQYF.